This T cell receptor beta chain stems from a study of Graves' ophthalmopathy and Graves' hyperthyroidism. Trimming took 5 bases from V and 3 from J; bases not matched to a gene: 12. CDR1 SGHTA and CDR2 FQGNSA come from the germline V gene. The CDR3 is made up of 16 amino acids. This clonotype was counted many times. Its antigen is unidentified. Whole-study results and caveats: Progression of ophthalmopathy was predicted by the model with 65% to 71% sensitivity and about 72% specificity.

The PBMCs originated from over 9 ml of fresh peripheral blood. Amplifying from RNA transcripts, the study obtained TCR beta CDR3 regions. After a first-round RT-PCR with HTBI primers, a second-round multiplex PCR was run. MiXCR was run by TCRdb on the multiplex PCR reads, yielding one entry per CDR3 protein. This table holds hundreds of thousands of distinct CDR3 sequences, roughly 14% found once. The clonotype was recovered from a woman aged 30 to 39 with Graves' ophthalmopathy. The chain uses TRBV7-2 and TRBJ2-5; 7 positions agree with TRBD1. Sequences were obtained from blood. CDR3 amino acids: CASSPPGRGQKETQYF. CDR3 in DNA: TGTGCCAGCAGCCCACCCGGTAGGGGACAGAAAGAGACCCAGTACTTC. Variable domain in full (rest from reference TRBV7-2 and TRBJ2-5): GAGVSQSPSNKVTEKGKDVELRCDPISGHTALYWYRQSLGQGLEFLIYFQGNSAPDKSGLPSDRFSAERTGGSVSTLTIQRTQQEDSAVYLCASSPPGRGQKETQYFGPGTRLLVL.